This is a list of T cell receptor beta chains from one sample in a study of neoadjuvant nivolumab and ipilimumab in lung cancer. Libraries were prepared by immunoSEQ multiplex PCR; TCRdb keeps only in-frame clonotypes and omits some of them. Here the sample spans about 6,800 clones, around 85% being singletons. The input for sequencing was tumor tissue, taken after neoadjuvant nivolumab, alone or with ipilimumab, at or shortly before surgery. These receptors all come from an adult with non-small cell lung cancer. Each CDR3 is given with its conserved first and last residue. D genes are given only for firm matches. Rows may omit the clone size; those that give it use once, few, many or a size class.

V gene	D gene	clone size	J gene	CDR3 protein	CDR3 DNA
TRBV5-1	TRBD1	few	TRBJ2-3	CASDSLGDRGSSTDTQYF	TGCGCCAGCGACTCGTTGGGGGACAGGGGATCTAGCACAGATACGCAGTATTTT
TRBV18	NA	once	TRBJ1-1	CASSPLSQREAFF	TGTGCCAGCTCACCACTTTCACAGAGGGAAGCTTTCTTT
TRBV18	NA	NA	TRBJ1-1	CASSPHTGGNTEAFF	TGTGCCAGCTCACCGCACACAGGAGGGAACACTGAAGCTTTCTTT
TRBV4-2	NA	NA	TRBJ2-7	CASSQPGEHEQYF	TGTGCCAGCAGCCAGCCAGGGGAACACGAGCAGTACTTC
TRBV4-1	NA	NA	TRBJ1-6	CASSQGGLGQDNSPLHF	TGCGCCAGCAGCCAAGGCGGCCTCGGGCAGGATAATTCACCCCTCCACTTT
TRBV5-1	TRBD2	NA	TRBJ2-3	CASWWASGSQDTQYF	TGCGCCAGCTGGTGGGCTAGCGGCAGTCAGGATACGCAGTATTTT
TRBV28	NA	NA	TRBJ1-1	CASNLGDTEAFF	TGTGCCAGCAACCTAGGGGACACTGAAGCTTTCTTT
TRBV9	NA	NA	TRBJ2-5	CASSELDKGTQYF	TGTGCCAGCAGCGAACTAGATAAGGGGACCCAGTACTTC
TRBV7-3	NA	NA	TRBJ2-1	CASSLDSGLEQFF	TGTGCCAGCAGCTTAGATAGCGGTCTTGAGCAGTTCTTC
TRBV10-3	NA	NA	TRBJ1-5	CATQDIDSNQPQHF	TGTGCCACCCAGGACATCGATAGCAATCAGCCCCAGCATTTT
TRBV19	NA	few	TRBJ1-2	CASSITSSNYGYTF	TGTGCCAGTAGTATCACATCATCTAACTATGGCTACACCTTC
TRBV6-5	NA	NA	TRBJ1-6	CASSYSGRLSPLHF	TGTGCCAGCAGTTACTCGGGCAGGCTTTCACCCCTCCACTTT
TRBV6-5	TRBD2	NA	TRBJ2-7	CASRLAGGPSYEQYF	TGTGCCAGCCGCCTAGCGGGGGGCCCCTCCTACGAGCAGTACTTC
TRBV28	TRBD1	NA	TRBJ1-2	CASTRPGQGYGYTF	TGTGCCAGCACCCGTCCGGGACAGGGTTATGGCTACACCTTC
TRBV11-3	NA	NA	TRBJ2-7	CASSPTRGAYEQYF	TGTGCCAGCAGCCCCACGCGGGGAGCCTACGAGCAGTACTTC
TRBV2	TRBD1	NA	TRBJ1-1	CASRIGQGRNTEAFF	TGTGCCAGCAGGATAGGACAGGGGAGGAACACTGAAGCTTTCTTT
TRBV30	NA	once	TRBJ1-5	CAWSGGTSNQPQHF	TGTGCCTGGAGTGGTGGGACTAGCAATCAGCCCCAGCATTTT
TRBV14	NA	NA	TRBJ2-1	CASSQGISSYNEQFF	TGTGCCAGCAGCCAAGGGATAAGCTCCTACAATGAGCAGTTCTTC
TRBV5-6	NA	once	TRBJ2-7	CASSLIELAYEQYF	TGTGCCAGCAGCCTCATTGAGCTAGCCTACGAGCAGTACTTC
TRBV19	NA	NA	TRBJ2-3	CASSIAVLGSHTQYF	TGTGCCAGTAGTATTGCTGTGCTGGGCTCCCATACGCAGTATTTT
TRBV28	TRBD1	NA	TRBJ1-5	CASSLSTGSNQPQHF	TGTGCCAGCAGTTTATCGACAGGGAGCAATCAGCCCCAGCATTTT
TRBV28	NA	NA	TRBJ1-3	CASSFGNTIYF	TGTGCCAGCAGTTTCGGAAACACCATATATTTT
TRBV5-1	NA	NA	TRBJ2-7	CASSNTAVSSYEQYF	TGCGCCAGCAGTAATACAGCGGTGAGCTCCTACGAGCAGTACTTC
TRBV2	NA	NA	TRBJ2-7	CASSPLKGLASYEQYF	TGTGCCAGCAGTCCACTCAAAGGCCTAGCAAGTTACGAGCAGTACTTC
TRBV5-8	TRBD2	NA	TRBJ2-7	CASSSPRTSGTYEQYF	TGTGCCAGCAGCTCTCCCCGGACTAGCGGGACTTACGAGCAGTACTTC
TRBV5-1	TRBD1	NA	TRBJ1-2	CASSRTGQGINGYTF	TGCGCCAGCAGCCGTACGGGACAGGGAATAAATGGCTACACCTTC
TRBV6-6	NA	NA	TRBJ1-6	CASRPSFGSSPLHF	TGTGCCAGCAGGCCATCCTTTGGGAGTTCACCCCTCCACTTT
TRBV6-6	NA	NA	TRBJ2-5	CASSTTLETQYF	TGTGCCAGCAGTACTACGTTAGAGACCCAGTACTTC
TRBV20-1	NA	NA	TRBJ1-1	CSARSPEAFF	TGCAGTGCTAGAAGTCCTGAAGCTTTCTTT
TRBV1	NA	NA	TRBJ2-1	CTSSASGGADNEQFF	TGCACCAGCAGCGCGAGCGGGGGGGCAGACAATGAGCAGTTCTTC
TRBV2	NA	NA	TRBJ1-1	CASTQTTAGSAEAFF	TGTGCCAGCACCCAGACAACGGCGGGGAGTGCTGAAGCTTTCTTT
TRBV19	NA	NA	TRBJ1-2	CASTGGLRQNYGYTF	TGTGCCAGTACAGGCGGACTCAGACAAAACTATGGCTACACCTTC
TRBV6-5	NA	NA	TRBJ2-7	CASRKGPREQYF	TGTGCCAGCAGAAAGGGGCCTCGGGAGCAGTACTTC